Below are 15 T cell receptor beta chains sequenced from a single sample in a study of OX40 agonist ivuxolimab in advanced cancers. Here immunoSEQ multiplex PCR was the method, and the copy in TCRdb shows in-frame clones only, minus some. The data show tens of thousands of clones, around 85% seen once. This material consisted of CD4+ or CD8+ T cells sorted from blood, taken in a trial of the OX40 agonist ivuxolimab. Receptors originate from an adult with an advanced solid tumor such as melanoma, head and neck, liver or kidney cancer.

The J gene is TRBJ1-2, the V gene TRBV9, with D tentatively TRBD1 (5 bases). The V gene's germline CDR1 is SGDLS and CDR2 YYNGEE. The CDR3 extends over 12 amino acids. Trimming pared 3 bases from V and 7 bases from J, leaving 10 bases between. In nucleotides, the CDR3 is TGTGCCAGCAGCGCGGACAAGTTTGGCTACACCTTC. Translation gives CASSADKFGYTF. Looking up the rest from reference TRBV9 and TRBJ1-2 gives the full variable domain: DSGVTQTPKHLITATGQRVTLRCSPRSGDLSVYWYQQSLDQGLQFLIQYYNGEERAKGNILERFSAQQFPDLHSELNLSSLELGDSALYFCASSADKFGYTFGSGTRLTVV.

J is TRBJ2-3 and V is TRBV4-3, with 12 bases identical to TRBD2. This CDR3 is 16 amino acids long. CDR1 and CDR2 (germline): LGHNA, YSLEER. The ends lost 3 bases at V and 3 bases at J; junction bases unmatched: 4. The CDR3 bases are TGCGCCAGCAGCCAGGAACTAGCGGGAGGAACAGATACGCAGTATTTT. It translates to CASSQELAGGTDTQYF.

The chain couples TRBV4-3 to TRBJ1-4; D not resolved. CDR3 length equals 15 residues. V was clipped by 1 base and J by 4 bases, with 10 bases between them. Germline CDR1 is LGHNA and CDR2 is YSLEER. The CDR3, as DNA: TGCGCCAGCAGCCAAGGCGTCAGCCGTAATGAAAAACTGTTTTTT. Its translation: CASSQGVSRNEKLFF.

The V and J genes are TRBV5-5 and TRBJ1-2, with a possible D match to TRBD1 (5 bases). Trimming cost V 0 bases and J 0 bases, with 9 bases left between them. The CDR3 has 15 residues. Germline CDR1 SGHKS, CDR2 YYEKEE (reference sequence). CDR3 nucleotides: TGTGCCAGCAGCTTGGCCGGGGGGGCTAACTATGGCTACACCTTC. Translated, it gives CASSLAGGANYGYTF.

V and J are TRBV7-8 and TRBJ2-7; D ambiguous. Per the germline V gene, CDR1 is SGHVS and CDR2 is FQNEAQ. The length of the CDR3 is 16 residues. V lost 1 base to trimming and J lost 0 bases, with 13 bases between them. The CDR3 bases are TGTGCCAGCAGCTTAGGAAGGCGGCCAAGCTCCTACGAGCAGTACTTC. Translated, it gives CASSLGRRPSSYEQYF.

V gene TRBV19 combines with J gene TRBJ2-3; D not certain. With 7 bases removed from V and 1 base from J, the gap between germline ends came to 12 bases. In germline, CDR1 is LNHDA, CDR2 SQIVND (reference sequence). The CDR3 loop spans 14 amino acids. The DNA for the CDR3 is TGTGCCAGTAAAAAGGAGCAGGGCACAGATACGCAGTATTTT. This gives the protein CASKKEQGTDTQYF.

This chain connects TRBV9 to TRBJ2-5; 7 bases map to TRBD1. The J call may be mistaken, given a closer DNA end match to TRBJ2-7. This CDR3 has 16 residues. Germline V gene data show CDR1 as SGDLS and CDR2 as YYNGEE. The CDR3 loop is CASSEGDSTAVYEQYF. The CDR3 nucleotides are TGTGCCAGCAGCGAGGGGGACAGCACCGCTGTCTACGAGCAGTACTTC.

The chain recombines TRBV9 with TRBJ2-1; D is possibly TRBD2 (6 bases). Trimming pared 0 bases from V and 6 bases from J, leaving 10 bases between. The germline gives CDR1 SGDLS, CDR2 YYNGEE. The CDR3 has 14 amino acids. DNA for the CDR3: TGTGCCAGCAGCGTAGTTTCCGGGGGCAATGAGCAGTTCTTC. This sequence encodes CASSVVSGGNEQFF.

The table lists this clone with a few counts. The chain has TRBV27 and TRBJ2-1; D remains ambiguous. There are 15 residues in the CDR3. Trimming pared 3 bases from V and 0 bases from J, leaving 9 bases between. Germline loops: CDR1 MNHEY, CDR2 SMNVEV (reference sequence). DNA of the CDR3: TGTGCCAGCAGTTTTGAGGCCAGCTCCTACAATGAGCAGTTCTTC. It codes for CASSFEASSYNEQFF.

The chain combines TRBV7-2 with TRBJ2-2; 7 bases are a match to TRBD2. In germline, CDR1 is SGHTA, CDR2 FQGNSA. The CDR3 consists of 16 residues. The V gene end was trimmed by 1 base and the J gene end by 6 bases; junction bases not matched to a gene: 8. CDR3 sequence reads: CASSLEPAGLSGELFF. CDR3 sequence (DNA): TGTGCCAGCAGCTTAGAACCAGCGGGACTATCCGGGGAGCTGTTTTTT.

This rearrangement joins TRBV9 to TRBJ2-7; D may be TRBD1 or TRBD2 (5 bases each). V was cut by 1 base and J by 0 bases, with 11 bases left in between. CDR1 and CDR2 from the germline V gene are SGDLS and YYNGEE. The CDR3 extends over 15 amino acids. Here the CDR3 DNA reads TGTGCCAGCAGCGTATATGAGGGGTCCTCCTACGAGCAGTACTTC. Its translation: CASSVYEGSSYEQYF.

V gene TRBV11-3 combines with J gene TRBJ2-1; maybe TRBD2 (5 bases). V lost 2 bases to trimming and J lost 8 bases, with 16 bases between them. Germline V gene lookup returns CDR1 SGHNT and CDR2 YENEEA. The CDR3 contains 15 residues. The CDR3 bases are TGTGCCAGCAGCTTACGTCGTCCGGGGTCCGATGAGCAGTTCTTC. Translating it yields CASSLRRPGSDEQFF. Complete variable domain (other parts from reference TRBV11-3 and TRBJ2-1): EAGVVQSPRYKIIEKKQPVAFWCNPISGHNTLYWYLQNLGQGPELLIRYENEEAVDDSQLPKDRFSAERLKGVDSTLKIQPAELGDSAVYLCASSLRRPGSDEQFFGPGTRLTVL.

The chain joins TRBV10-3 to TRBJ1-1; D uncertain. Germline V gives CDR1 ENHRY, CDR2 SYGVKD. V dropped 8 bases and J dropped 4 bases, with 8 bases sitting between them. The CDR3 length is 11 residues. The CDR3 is CAIAEGTEAFF. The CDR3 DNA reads TGTGCCATCGCAGAGGGCACTGAAGCTTTCTTT.

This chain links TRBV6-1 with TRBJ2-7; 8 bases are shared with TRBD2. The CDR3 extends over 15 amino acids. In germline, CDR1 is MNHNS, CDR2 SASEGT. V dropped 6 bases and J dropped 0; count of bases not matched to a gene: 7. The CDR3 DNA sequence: TGTGCCAGCAGCCTCCAGAGCGGGAGCTCCTACGAGCAGTACTTC. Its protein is CASSLQSGSSYEQYF.

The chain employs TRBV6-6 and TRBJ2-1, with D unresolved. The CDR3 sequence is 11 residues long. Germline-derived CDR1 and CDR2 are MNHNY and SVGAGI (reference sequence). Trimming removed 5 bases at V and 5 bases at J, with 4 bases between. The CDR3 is CASSANNEQFF. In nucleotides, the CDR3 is TGTGCCAGCAGTGCCAACAATGAGCAGTTCTTC.